The subject of this entry is one T cell receptor (beta chain). This clone is a singleton in its sample. What this receptor recognizes is not known. No base quality information exists; no much larger clone differs at one position. TCRbeta CDR3 regions were amplified from genomic DNA using the immunoSEQ Assay, a bias-controlled multiplex PCR. The paper's data handling went like this. Nucleated cell counts per sample were estimated from amplification of reference gene primers within the assay. To quantify the absolute abundance of each unique TCRbeta CDR3 rearrangement, sequence reads were collapsed and filtered. Productive Simpson clonality was computed per sample as the square root of Simpson's diversity index over productive rearrangements. Entries here come from immuneACCESS through TCRdb and include only in-frame sequences with V and J called. Some clones fail to appear in such tables; in the studies checked, an unresolved V gene covers under half of the shortfall, and the cause of the remainder is unknown. That table furnishes V, J and clone size, whereas the DNA furnished D and trimming. Recorded for this sample are a few hundred thousand clones; roughly 90% of them occurred a single time. 2.5% to 3.5% of the sample comes from the top ten.

The CDR3 holds 15 amino acids from the cysteine to the phenylalanine. Just the 45-base CDR3 DNA is kept, in frame starting at base 1. As encoded in the germline V gene (reference sequence), CDR1 is SGHNT while CDR2 is YYREEE. Trimming at the junction amounts to 2 bases on V and 2 bases on J, and the germline ends lie 12 bases apart. The record originates from a study of blood T cell repertoires in COVID-19 (dated by TCRdb to 2020 to 2022). Context from the whole study: Collaborator samples came from the United States, Italy and Spain and covered acute and convalescent phases of COVID-19. The material from the prospective study consisted of cDNA or gDNA derived from T cells, B-cell-depleted T cells, or PBMCs. Subjects who had been exposed to COVID-19, were actively infected with it, or had recovered from it provided the deeply sampled blood TCRbeta repertoires that made up the dataset. The repertoires were made available in a free public database intended to serve as a resource for research on the immune response to SARS-CoV-2. The samples were drawn from two sources: the first 160 participants of the ongoing ImmuneRACE study, and about 1,300 subjects contributed by 6 global collaborators. The sample metadata nearly always contained a de-identified subject ID, COVID-19 status, age in years and sex. Where available, HLA class I and class II types were obtained from metadata supplied by the sample provider rather than from assay-based typing. Points the paper makes about the study in general: How much clinical and demographic metadata was included differed by source and by participant, and the metadata was provided uncurated.

One collaborating source in Seattle enrolled patients during active infection and followed them longitudinally through the course of disease. Each collaborating institution followed its own protocols to collect whole blood in K2EDTA tubes. Collaborator samples were shipped for TCRbeta analysis as frozen whole blood, isolated PBMCs, or DNA extracted from either sample type. Sample: peripheral blood. The sequence was collected from a woman in her 30s with COVID-19, enrolled during active disease. The sequence links TRBV5-4 to TRBJ2-3; TRBD1 is a weak D gene call, 5 bases matching. The CDR3 reads CASSLRGTTTDTQYF. The base sequence is TGTGCCAGCAGCTTAAGGGGAACTACCACAGATACGCAGTATTTT.